This T cell receptor beta chain was sequenced in a study of cytomegalovirus exposure and HLA in healthy donors. Study-wide points: The number of N-insertions in an Asian-associated ancestry cluster was reportedly below the approximately 700-donor mean in a later analysis. Some public TCRs appeared in many individuals, while most sequences were rare.

This PCR relied on a set of 60 Vbeta primers and 13 Jbeta primers. Assay: immunoSEQ multiplex PCR; the TCRdb copy retains only in-frame clones and omits some. The data contain around 130,000 clones, 81% of them seen just once; the ten biggest clones take up around 0.7%. A word on this clone: What it binds is not known.

Material: PBMCs. The TCR comes from a young man in good health and CMV-seronegative.

The CDR3 protein is CASVARQGVPYGYTF. The CDR3, as DNA: TGTGCCAGCGTCGCCCGCCAGGGGGTCCCCTATGGCTACACCTTC. The J gene is TRBJ1-2, the V gene TRBV2; 7 bases match TRBD1. Unmatched junction bases numbered 13, after V lost 8 bases and J lost 4 bases. The CDR3 extends over 15 amino acids. Germline V gives CDR1 SNHLY, CDR2 FYNNEI.